These T cell receptor beta chains were read from a single sample in a study of blood T cell repertoires in COVID-19. This table comes from immunoSEQ multiplex PCR, and its TCRdb copy is limited to in-frame clones, with some not included. The sample lists some 350,000 clones; more than 80% were seen once. The sequenced sample consisted of peripheral blood. These TCRs come from a woman in her twenties or thirties with COVID-19, enrolled during active disease. The CDR3 runs from the conserved cysteine through the conserved F or W. The order of the fields is CDR3 length, clone size, V gene, D gene, J gene, CDR3 protein, CDR3 DNA. D genes are given only for firm matches. Clone size is not always given. Where it is, it says once, few, many or a class for expanded clones.

17	.	TRBV4-1	.	TRBJ2-1	CASSQRGLSGSYNEQFF	TGCGCCAGCAGCCAACGAGGACTCAGCGGTTCCTACAATGAGCAGTTCTTC
15	.	TRBV10-1	TRBD2	TRBJ2-1	CASSGRLAAYNEQFF	TGCGCCAGCAGCGGTCGACTAGCGGCTTACAATGAGCAGTTCTTC
13	.	TRBV29-1	.	TRBJ1-1	CSVEDWANTEAFF	TGCAGCGTTGAAGATTGGGCGAACACTGAAGCTTTCTTT
14	.	TRBV6-5	.	TRBJ1-5	CASRQQASNQPQHF	TGTGCCAGCAGACAACAGGCTTCCAATCAGCCCCAGCATTTT
13	.	TRBV12-3/TRBV12-4	TRBD2	TRBJ2-5	CASSPRGEETQYF	TGTGCCAGCAGTCCCCGGGGGGAAGAGACCCAGTACTTC
19	.	TRBV4-3	TRBD1	TRBJ2-1	CASSQVLQGVGGQGGEQFF	TGCGCCAGCAGCCAAGTCCTCCAGGGGGTTGGGGGCCAAGGGGGTGAGCAGTTCTTC
15	.	TRBV16	TRBD1	TRBJ1-5	CASSQSGQSGQPQHF	TGTGCCAGCAGCCAATCGGGACAGAGTGGTCAGCCCCAGCATTTT
15	.	TRBV3-1/TRBV3-2	TRBD1	TRBJ1-1	CASSQGQGWGTEAFF	TGTGCCAGCAGCCAGGGACAGGGATGGGGCACTGAAGCTTTCTTT
12	.	TRBV5-5	.	TRBJ2-5	CASSLSRETQYF	TGTGCCAGCAGCTTGTCCCGAGAGACCCAGTACTTC
16	.	TRBV6-6	.	TRBJ1-5	CASSYSTSGGNQPQHF	TGTGCCAGCAGTTACTCGACGTCAGGGGGCAATCAGCCCCAGCATTTT
13	.	TRBV28	.	TRBJ1-1	CASSFSVNTEAFF	TGTGCCAGCAGTTTTTCCGTGAACACTGAAGCTTTCTTT
16	.	TRBV6-2/TRBV6-3	TRBD2	TRBJ2-3	CASSEKRGGLTDTQYF	TGTGCCAGCAGTGAGAAGCGGGGGGGACTCACAGATACGCAGTATTTT
13	.	TRBV6-5	.	TRBJ2-1	CASSYGTGDAQFF	TGTGCCAGCAGTTACGGGACTGGTGATGCGCAGTTCTTC
16	.	TRBV11-2	TRBD2	TRBJ2-1	CASSSGLAGIRNEQFF	TGTGCCAGCAGCTCCGGACTAGCGGGAATTAGAAATGAGCAGTTCTTC
15	.	TRBV5-1	.	TRBJ2-2	CASSFQGTYTGELFF	TGCGCCAGCAGCTTCCAGGGGACATACACCGGGGAGCTGTTTTTT
19	.	TRBV7-6	TRBD1	TRBJ2-1	CASSTRTGKAGSSYNEQFF	TGTGCCAGCAGCACCCGGACAGGGAAGGCGGGAAGCTCCTACAATGAGCAGTTCTTC
15	.	TRBV11-2	.	TRBJ2-5	CASRNTGGGWETQYF	TGTGCCAGCAGAAACACAGGGGGAGGGTGGGAGACCCAGTACTTC
14	.	TRBV5-4	TRBD1	TRBJ1-4	CASSLRTGDEKLFF	TGTGCCAGCAGCTTGAGGACAGGGGATGAAAAACTGTTTTTT
14	.	TRBV5-6	.	TRBJ2-5	CASSLVDSQETQYF	TGTGCCAGCAGCTTGGTGGACTCACAAGAGACCCAGTACTTC
14	.	TRBV14	TRBD1	TRBJ2-7	CASSQVGTGYEQYF	TGTGCCAGCAGCCAAGTTGGGACAGGCTACGAGCAGTACTTC
14	.	TRBV10-3	TRBD1	TRBJ2-2	CAINQGQGTGELFF	TGTGCCATCAACCAGGGACAGGGGACCGGGGAGCTGTTTTTT
12	.	TRBV6-2/TRBV6-3	.	TRBJ2-4	CASSYPGNIQYF	TGTGCCAGCAGTTACCCAGGGAACATTCAGTACTTC
15	.	TRBV6-5	.	TRBJ2-6	CASSYGLSGANVLTF	TGTGCCAGCAGTTACGGCCTCTCTGGGGCCAACGTCCTGACTTTC
14	.	TRBV30	.	TRBJ1-5	CAWRDAGAGQPQHF	TGTGCCTGGAGGGACGCGGGGGCCGGCCAGCCCCAGCATTTT
13	.	TRBV10-2	.	TRBJ1-1	CASKTTGLAEAFF	TGCGCCAGCAAAACAACAGGGTTGGCTGAAGCTTTCTTT
17	.	TRBV5-4	TRBD2	TRBJ2-3	CASSLEGTSGSTDTQYF	TGTGCCAGCAGCTTGGAAGGGACTAGCGGGAGCACAGATACGCAGTATTTT
13	.	TRBV2	.	TRBJ1-2	CATGGSQHYGYTF	TGTGCCACAGGAGGCAGTCAGCACTATGGCTACACCTTC
15	.	TRBV6-1	TRBD1	TRBJ2-3	CASSDRTGSTDTQYF	TGTGCCAGCAGTGATAGGACAGGGAGTACAGATACGCAGTATTTT
16	few	TRBV6-2/TRBV6-3	TRBD1	TRBJ2-1	CASSFPTGGVKDEQFF	TGTGCCAGCAGTTTCCCTACAGGGGGCGTTAAGGATGAGCAGTTCTTC
16	.	TRBV2	TRBD1	TRBJ1-1	CASNRGPGTGGTEAFF	TGTGCCAGCAACCGGGGGCCCGGGACAGGGGGCACTGAAGCTTTCTTT
14	.	TRBV10-1	TRBD2	TRBJ2-3	CASSLAGSTDTQYF	TGCGCCAGCAGTCTAGCGGGGAGCACAGATACGCAGTATTTT
11	.	TRBV20-1	.	TRBJ2-7	CSARTSYEQYF	TGCAGTGCTAGAACTTCATACGAGCAGTACTTC